These 29 T cell receptor beta chains were all obtained from the same sample, sequenced in a study of shared clonotypes between healthy human individuals. The repertoire was sequenced with immunoSEQ multiplex PCR; TCRdb's copy has only in-frame clones and lacks some. The sample yields some 2,500,000 clones, approximately 94% seen once. Sequencing used naive CD4+ T cells from PBMCs. As for subset: CD45RA+ positively selected. The receptors were gathered from a man aged 18 to 30 in good health. Some clones in this sample may be carry-over from other donors' samples.

This sequence joins TRBV28 and TRBJ1-2, with 9 bases fitting TRBD1. CDR1 and CDR2 from the germline V gene are MDHEN and SYDVKM. The CDR3 has 15 residues. J was trimmed by 2 bases and V by 5 bases; bases with no gene match: 6. CDR3 amino acids: CASSPYRGLNYGYTF. The CDR3 DNA reads as TGTGCCAGCAGTCCGTACAGGGGGCTCAACTATGGCTACACCTTC.

The rearrangement links TRBV25-1 to TRBJ1-6; D gene ambiguous. Trimming shortened V by 5 bases and J by 4 bases, and 6 bases separated the two germline ends. Germline loops: CDR1 MGHDK, CDR2 SYGVNS. This CDR3 contains 13 residues. The chain's CDR3 is CASSRSYNSPLHF. CDR3 nucleotide sequence: TGTGCCAGCAGTCGAAGTTATAATTCACCCCTCCACTTT.

The chain links TRBV7-9 to TRBJ2-1, with TRBD2 identical over 7 bases. Germline lookup yields CDR1 SEHNR and CDR2 FQNEAQ (reference sequence). The CDR3 covers 14 residues. J lost 10 bases, V lost 3 bases, and 9 bases had no gene match. The CDR3 bases are TGTGCCAGCAGCTTTGGCGGGAGCTTGGGAGAGCAGTTCTTC. Encoded protein: CASSFGGSLGEQFF.

There are a few counts of this clone. V gene TRBV9 combines with J gene TRBJ1-5; D unclear. Trimming took off 0 bases at V and 3 bases at J, with 10 bases between the two ends. Looked up from germline, CDR1 is SGDLS and CDR2 is YYNGEE. The CDR3 contains 15 residues. The CDR3 region is CASSVGGLHNQPQHF. The CDR3, as DNA: TGTGCCAGCAGCGTAGGAGGACTACACAATCAGCCCCAGCATTTT.

The CDR3: CASSALREGLGEQYF. The CDR3 region has the DNA TGTGCCAGCAGTGCTTTGCGGGAGGGCCTTGGCGAGCAGTACTTC. This chain joins TRBV2 and TRBJ2-7, with 9 positions matching TRBD2. CDR1 and CDR2 from the germline V gene are SNHLY and FYNNEI. This CDR3 is 15 amino acids long. V lost 4 bases and J lost 6; bases outside the gene matches: 10. Full variable domain (remainder filled in from reference TRBV2 and TRBJ2-7): EPEVTQTPSHQVTQMGQEVILRCVPISNHLYFYWYRQILGQKVEFLVSFYNNEISEKSEIFDDQFSVERPDGSNFTLKIRSTKLEDSAMYFCASSALREGLGEQYFGPGTRLTVT.

V gene TRBV5-1 combines with J gene TRBJ2-7; 8 bases match TRBD2. Trimming cost V 0 bases and J 3 bases; bases outside gene matches: 8. CDR3 length equals 16 residues. Germline CDR1 is SGHRS and CDR2 is YFSETQ. Here the CDR3 reads CASSLGSSGPYYEQYF. The CDR3 nucleotides read TGCGCCAGCAGCTTGGGGTCTAGCGGGCCCTACTACGAGCAGTACTTC.

V is TRBV2 and J is TRBJ2-5; maybe TRBD2 (5 bases). The J call is doubtful: the DNA matches TRBJ2-7 better. The CDR3 runs to 11 residues. The V gene's germline CDR1 is SNHLY and CDR2 FYNNEI. CDR3 protein: CASSGRSEQYF. In DNA, the CDR3 is TGTGCCAGCAGTGGGAGGTCCGAGCAGTACTTC.

Notes on this clone: This CDR3 is also generated by other DNA sequences in the sample. The chain uses TRBV7-9 and TRBJ2-7, with TRBD1 matching 8 bases. Per the germline V gene, CDR1 is SEHNR and CDR2 is FQNEAQ (reference sequence). The CDR3 has 14 amino acids. The trim removed 5 bases at V and 4 bases at J, leaving 7 bases unmatched. The CDR3 reads CASSPGTGAYEQYF. The CDR3 DNA reads TGTGCCAGCAGCCCCGGGACAGGCGCATACGAGCAGTACTTC.

There are a few counts of this clone. V is TRBV9 and J is TRBJ1-1; D is possibly TRBD1 (5 bases). Looked up from germline, CDR1 is SGDLS and CDR2 is YYNGEE. Trimming took off 5 bases at V and 3 bases at J, with 8 bases between the two ends. The CDR3 covers 12 residues. CDR3 sequence: CASRGTDTEAFF. CDR3 in DNA: TGTGCCAGCAGGGGGACTGACACTGAAGCTTTCTTT. Filled out from reference TRBV9 and TRBJ1-1, the complete variable domain reads DSGVTQTPKHLITATGQRVTLRCSPRSGDLSVYWYQQSLDQGLQFLIQYYNGEERAKGNILERFSAQQFPDLHSELNLSSLELGDSALYFCASRGTDTEAFFGQGTRLTVV.

The V and J genes are TRBV28 and TRBJ1-2; TRBD1 matches 9 bases. The CDR3 loop spans 16 amino acids. Germline CDR1 and CDR2: MDHEN and SYDVKM. Germline trimming cut 6 bases from V and 5 bases from J; bases unmatched to any gene: 13. This chain's CDR3 is CASSTTPGQGRYGYTF. CDR3 sequence (DNA): TGTGCCAGCAGCACAACACCGGGACAGGGTCGATATGGCTACACCTTC.

This clone is a singleton in its sample. The V call is TRBV11-2, the J call TRBJ2-5; no reliable D call. Germline V gives CDR1 SGHAT, CDR2 FQNNGV. The CDR3 covers 12 residues. The V gene lost 1 base and the J gene lost 7 bases, with 7 bases spanning the gap. The CDR3 loop is CASSLAHATQYF. CDR3 sequence (DNA): TGTGCCAGCAGCTTAGCCCACGCGACCCAGTACTTC.

J is TRBJ1-2 and V is TRBV7-2; 8 positions match TRBD1. This CDR3 is 15 amino acids long. The ends lost 5 bases at V and 4 bases at J; junction bases unmatched: 9. CDR1 is SGHTA and CDR2 is FQGNSA in the germline V gene. The CDR3 loop reads CASSPGQGNGYGYTF. The DNA for the CDR3 is TGTGCCAGCAGCCCTGGACAGGGTAATGGCTATGGCTACACCTTC.

This clone appeared a single time. The chain carries TRBV6-1 and TRBJ2-5; TRBD2 might be the D (7 bases). The CDR3 spans 15 residues. V lost 6 bases and J lost 5, with 19 bases in between. CDR1 is MNHNS and CDR2 is SASEGT in the germline V gene. The CDR3 protein is CASSHLGGAGETQYF. In DNA, the CDR3 is TGTGCCAGCAGCCACCTGGGGGGGGCGGGGGAGACCCAGTACTTC.

On this clone itself: In the same sample, other DNA sequences code for this CDR3. The chain carries TRBV5-1 and TRBJ2-1, with 8 bases identical to TRBD2. Per germline, CDR1 SGHRS and CDR2 YFSETQ. The CDR3 is 15 residues long. After removal of 0 bases from V and 6 bases from J, the junction contained 5 bases not matched to a gene. The CDR3 coding sequence is TGCGCCAGCAGCTTGGGAGCGGGGGCTGTCAATGAGCAGTTCTTC. Translation gives CASSLGAGAVNEQFF.

In regard to this clone: Other DNA sequences in the same sample also yield this CDR3. The gene calls are TRBV6-5 and TRBJ1-1; no firm D call. V was shortened by 0 bases and J by 5 bases, with 10 bases between the two germline ends. The CDR3 contains 14 residues. The V gene's germline CDR1 is MNHEY and CDR2 SVGAGI. The CDR3 here is CASSYSPPGTEAFF. CDR3 sequence (DNA): TGTGCCAGCAGTTACTCGCCCCCCGGGACTGAAGCTTTCTTT.

The gene calls are TRBV4-1 and TRBJ2-7, with D perhaps TRBD2 (6 bases). Germline V gene sequence: CDR1 MGHRA, CDR2 YSYEKL. The CDR3 totals 13 residues. V lost 4 bases to trimming and J lost 5 bases, with 12 bases between them. The CDR3 DNA reads as TGCGCCAGCAGCCTCACGACGGGGGACGAGCAGTACTTC. This encodes CASSLTTGDEQYF.

To note about this clone: One end of the junction fails to match germline, which may point to a read error. The gene calls are TRBV5-5 and TRBJ1-4, with 9 positions matching TRBD1. The CDR3 is 14 amino acids. Germline loops: CDR1 SGHKS, CDR2 YYEKEE (reference sequence). In DNA, the CDR3 is TGTGCCAGCAGCTCACCGGGACAGGGAGGTACTGAGCGTTTT. Translation: CASSSPGQGGTERF.

This chain joins TRBV5-4 and TRBJ1-1, with 10 positions matching TRBD1. The length of the CDR3 is 16 residues. CDR1 SGHNT and CDR2 YYREEE come from the germline V gene (reference sequence). V was pared by 3 bases and J by 0 bases, with 5 bases of the junction left unmatched. The CDR3 sequence: CASSSPGQGMNTEAFF. The CDR3 DNA sequence: TGTGCCAGCAGCTCCCCGGGACAGGGGATGAACACTGAAGCTTTCTTT. The whole variable domain, filled in from reference TRBV5-4 and TRBJ1-1, reads ETGVTQSPTHLIKTRGQQVTLRCSSQSGHNTVSWYQQALGQGPQFIFQYYREEENGRGNFPPRFSGLQFPNYSSELNVNALELDDSALYLCASSSPGQGMNTEAFFGQGTRLTVV.

The CDR3 DNA reads as TGCGCCAGCACGGGGGGACTAGCGGGAGTTCTAGATACGCAGTATTTT. It specifies CASTGGLAGVLDTQYF. V gene TRBV4-1 combines with J gene TRBJ2-3; TRBD2 aligns across 14 bases. Trimming took 7 bases from V and 5 from J; bases not matched to a gene: 8. Per germline, CDR1 MGHRA and CDR2 YSYEKL. This CDR3 comprises 16 residues.

To note about this clone: The sample holds other DNA sequences that translate to the same CDR3. The chain joins TRBV7-3 to TRBJ2-1; 7 bases fit TRBD2. The ends lost 0 bases at V and 0 bases at J; junction bases unmatched: 2. CDR1 and CDR2 from the germline V gene are SGHTA and FQGTGA. This CDR3 region has 16 residues. CDR3 sequence (DNA): TGTGCCAGCAGCTTAACCGGCGGGAGCTCCTACAATGAGCAGTTCTTC. Translation: CASSLTGGSSYNEQFF.

The rearrangement joins TRBV5-6 to TRBJ2-3, with TRBD2 identical over 12 bases. Losses at the gene ends were 2 bases for V and 5 bases for J; bases not matched to a gene: 9. This CDR3 is 17 amino acids long. Germline CDR1 and CDR2: SGHDT and YYEEEE. As DNA, the CDR3 is TGTGCCAGCAGCTTCCGACTAGCGGGAGCGTATGGAGATACGCAGTATTTT. Encoded protein: CASSFRLAGAYGDTQYF.

This clone has just one count. The CDR3 nucleotides read TGCGCCAGCAGCCAAGATATGGGAAGAAACTATGGCTACACCTTC. Protein sequence: CASSQDMGRNYGYTF. V usage is TRBV4-3 and J usage is TRBJ1-2; no clear D gene. The ends were cut back, 0 bases at V and 2 bases at J, with 10 bases in the middle. The CDR3 has 15 residues. Germline V gene lookup returns CDR1 LGHNA and CDR2 YSLEER.

The rearrangement joins TRBV11-2 to TRBJ2-2; D is possibly TRBD2 (8 bases). Trimming stripped 8 bases from V and 4 bases from J, with 20 bases between. The CDR3 runs to 16 residues. From germline, CDR1 is SGHAT and CDR2 FQNNGV. The CDR3: CASASGRGLGTGELFF. As DNA, the CDR3 is TGTGCCAGCGCGTCCGGGAGGGGGCTTGGCACCGGGGAGCTGTTTTTT.

CDR3 bases: TGTGCCAGCAGCTTATTAGACGGGGGACAGGGTAACGAGCAGTACTTC. It yields the protein CASSLLDGGQGNEQYF. The rearrangement joins TRBV11-2 to TRBJ2-7; 9 bases map to TRBD1. Losses at the gene ends were 2 bases for V and 5 bases for J; bases not matched to a gene: 10. CDR1 and CDR2 (germline): SGHAT, FQNNGV. The CDR3 spans 16 residues.

The V gene is TRBV10-2, the J gene TRBJ2-7; no clear D. Trimming left V 0 bases short and J 5 bases short, with 5 bases between. This CDR3 has 12 amino acids. Germline values: CDR1 WSHSY, CDR2 SAAADI. CDR3 nucleotides: TGCGCCAGCAGTGAGTCCGGGCACGAGCAGTACTTC. It specifies CASSESGHEQYF.

This clone was observed a single time. V and J are TRBV2 and TRBJ2-7, with TRBD2 as a possible D gene (6 bases). Germline assignment: CDR1 SNHLY and CDR2 FYNNEI. There are 13 residues in the CDR3. Trimming stripped 6 bases from V and 7 bases from J, with 16 bases between. The CDR3 is CASRRDPRLEQYF. The DNA for the CDR3 is TGTGCCAGCAGGCGGGACCCCCGGTTGGAGCAGTACTTC.

This clone is a singleton in its sample. The CDR3 region has the DNA TGTGCCAGCAGCCTGAGGACTAGCGGAACGAACACCGGGGAGCTGTTTTTT. This gives the protein CASSLRTSGTNTGELFF. V and J are TRBV7-3 and TRBJ2-2; 10 bases are a match to TRBD2. This CDR3 spans 17 amino acids. Looked up from germline, CDR1 is SGHTA and CDR2 is FQGTGA. V trimming: 5 bases; J trimming: 0 bases; junction bases outside the gene matches: 6.

The table lists this clone with a few counts. V and J are TRBV29-1 and TRBJ1-4; 8 positions match TRBD1. Germline CDR1 reads SQVTM; CDR2 reads ANQGSEA. The J segment lost 2 bases and the V segment lost 6 bases, leaving 5 bases of the junction unmatched. CDR3 length equals 14 residues. CDR3 residues: CSVLQGDTNEKLFF. CDR3 coding DNA: TGCAGCGTCTTACAGGGGGACACTAATGAAAAACTGTTTTTT.

This chain joins TRBV19 and TRBJ2-7; D call uncertain. V lost 1 base, J lost 3 bases, and 13 bases lay in between. Germline-derived CDR1 and CDR2 are LNHDA and SQIVND (reference sequence). This CDR3 region has 15 residues. In DNA form, the CDR3 reads TGTGCCAGTAGTATAGGCGCCACTCGCAACTACGAGCAGTACTTC. Translated: CASSIGATRNYEQYF. Based on the CDR3 plus reference TRBV19 and TRBJ2-7, the full variable domain is DGGITQSPKYLFRKEGQNVTLSCEQNLNHDAMYWYRQDPGQGLRLIYYSQIVNDFQKGDIAEGYSVSREKKESFPLTVTSAQKNPTAFYLCASSIGATRNYEQYFGPGTRLTVT.